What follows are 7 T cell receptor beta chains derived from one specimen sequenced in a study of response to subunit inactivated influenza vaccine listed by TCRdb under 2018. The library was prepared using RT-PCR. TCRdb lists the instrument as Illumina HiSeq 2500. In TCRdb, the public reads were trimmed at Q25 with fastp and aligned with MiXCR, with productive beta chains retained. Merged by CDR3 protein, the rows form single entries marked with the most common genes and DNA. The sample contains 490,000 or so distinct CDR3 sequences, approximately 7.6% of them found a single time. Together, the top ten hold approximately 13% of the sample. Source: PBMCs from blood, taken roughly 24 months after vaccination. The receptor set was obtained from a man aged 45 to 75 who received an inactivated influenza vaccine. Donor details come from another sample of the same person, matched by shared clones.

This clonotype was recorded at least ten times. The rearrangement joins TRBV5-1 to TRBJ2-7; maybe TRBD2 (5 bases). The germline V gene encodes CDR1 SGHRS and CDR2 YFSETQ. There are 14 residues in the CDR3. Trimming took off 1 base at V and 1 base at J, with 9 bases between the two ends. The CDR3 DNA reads TGCGCCAGCAGCTTGACAGCGGTATCCTACGAGCAGTACTTC. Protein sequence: CASSLTAVSYEQYF.

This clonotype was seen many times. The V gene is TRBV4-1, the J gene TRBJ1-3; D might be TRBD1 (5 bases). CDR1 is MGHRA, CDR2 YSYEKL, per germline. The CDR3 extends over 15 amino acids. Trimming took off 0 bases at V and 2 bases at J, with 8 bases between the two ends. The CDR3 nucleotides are TGCGCCAGCAGCCAAGATGGAGGGGCTGGAAACACCATATATTTT. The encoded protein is CASSQDGGAGNTIYF.

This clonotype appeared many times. For the CDR3, the DNA is TGTGCCAGCAGCTTGGGACAGGTGCTATATGGCTACACCTTC. Translation: CASSLGQVLYGYTF. V is TRBV5-6 and J is TRBJ1-2, with a possible D match to TRBD1 (6 bases). The V end was cut by 0 bases, the J end by 5 bases, with 11 bases between. Per germline, CDR1 SGHDT and CDR2 YYEEEE. The CDR3 consists of 14 residues.

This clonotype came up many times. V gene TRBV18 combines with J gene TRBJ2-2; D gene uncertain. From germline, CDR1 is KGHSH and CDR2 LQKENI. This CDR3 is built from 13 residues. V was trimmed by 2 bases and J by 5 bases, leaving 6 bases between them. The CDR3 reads CASSPIRTGELFF. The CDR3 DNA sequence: TGTGCCAGCTCACCAATCCGGACCGGGGAGCTGTTTTTT. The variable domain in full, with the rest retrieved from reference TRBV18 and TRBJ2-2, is NAGVMQNPRHLVRRRGQEARLRCSPMKGHSHVYWYRQLPEEGLKFMVYLQKENIIDESGMPKERFSAEFPKEGPSILRIQQVVRGDSAAYFCASSPIRTGELFFGEGSRLTVL.

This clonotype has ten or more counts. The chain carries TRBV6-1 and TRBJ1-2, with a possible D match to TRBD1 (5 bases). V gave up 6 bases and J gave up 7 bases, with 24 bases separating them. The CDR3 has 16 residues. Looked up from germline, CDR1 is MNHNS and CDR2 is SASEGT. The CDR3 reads CASRPPEGRVSRGYTF. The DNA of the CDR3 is TGTGCCAGCAGGCCCCCTGAGGGGCGCGTTTCTCGTGGCTACACCTTC.

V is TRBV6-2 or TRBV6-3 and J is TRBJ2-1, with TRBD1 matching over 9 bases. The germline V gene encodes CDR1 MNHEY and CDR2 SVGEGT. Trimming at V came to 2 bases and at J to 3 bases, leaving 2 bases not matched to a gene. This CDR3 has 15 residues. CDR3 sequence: CASSYGTGYYNEQFF. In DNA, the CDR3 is TGTGCCAGCAGTTACGGGACAGGGTACTACAATGAGCAGTTCTTC.

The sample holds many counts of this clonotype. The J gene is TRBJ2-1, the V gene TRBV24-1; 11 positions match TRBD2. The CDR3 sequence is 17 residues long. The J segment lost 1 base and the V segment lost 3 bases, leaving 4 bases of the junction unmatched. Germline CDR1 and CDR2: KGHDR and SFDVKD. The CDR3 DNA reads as TGTGCCACCAGTGATCTAGCGGGAGGAGGTTCCTACAATGAGCAGTTCTTC. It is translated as CATSDLAGGGSYNEQFF.